This is a list of T cell receptor beta chains from one sample in a study of cytomegalovirus exposure and HLA in healthy donors. TCRdb's table, derived via immunoSEQ multiplex PCR, lists solely in-frame clones and lacks some. The sample includes approximately 180,000 clones, roughly four fifths of them seen just once. The source material was PBMCs. These receptors were obtained from a young man in good health and CMV-seronegative. Both conserved end residues are part of each CDR3. Fields, in order: CDR3 DNA, CDR3 protein, D gene, J gene, V gene, clone size. The D gene is left open where the match is weak. The size field is filled for only some rows; it gives once, few, many or a size class.

TGTGCCAGCAGTGGGATGAGAGACAGGGGGCGGGGCTACACCTTC CASSGMRDRGRGYTF TRBD1 TRBJ1-2 TRBV7-9 -
TGCGCCAGCAGCCAAGACAGGGGTAGAAACACCATATATTTT CASSQDRGRNTIYF - TRBJ1-3 TRBV4-3 few
TGTGCCAGCACAGGCGCGGGCACTGAAGCTTTCTTT CASTGAGTEAFF - TRBJ1-1 TRBV2 -
TGTGCCAGCAGGTCCCAGGGTAGCAATCAGCCCCAGCATTTT CASRSQGSNQPQHF - TRBJ1-5 TRBV6-6 -
TGCAGCGCGTACTACAGGGCCCGTTGGGGCACAGATACGCAGTATTTT CSAYYRARWGTDTQYF - TRBJ2-3 TRBV29-1 -
TGTGCCAGCAGGACCCCGGGGGGCTACACCTTC CASRTPGGYTF - TRBJ1-2 TRBV2 -
TGTGCCAGCAGGCAACTAGCTGGGTCAGACAATGAGCAGTTCTTC CASRQLAGSDNEQFF - TRBJ2-1 TRBV27 -
TGTGCCAGCAGCTTTCGAGTCCTTGACGAGCAGTACTTC CASSFRVLDEQYF - TRBJ2-7 TRBV7-2 once
TGTGCCAGCAGCTTAGGAGCTAGCGGTACCTACGAGCAGTACTTC CASSLGASGTYEQYF TRBD2 TRBJ2-7 TRBV7-9 -
TGCGCCAGCAGCCAAGCCAGGGGGTCGGAGACCCAGTACTTC CASSQARGSETQYF TRBD1 TRBJ2-5 TRBV4-1 -
TGCGCCAGCAGCCAAGTTGGGGCCCATGAGCAGTTCTTC CASSQVGAHEQFF - TRBJ2-1 TRBV4-3 few
TGTGCCAGCAGTTCTGCGGGAGTAGATACGCAGTATTTT CASSSAGVDTQYF TRBD2 TRBJ2-3 TRBV28 -
TGTGCCATCCTCAGGGGGCTCTCCGGGACAGATACGCAGTATTTT CAILRGLSGTDTQYF TRBD1 TRBJ2-3 TRBV10-3 -
TGTGCCAGCAGTGAACTAGGGGGCAATTCACCCCTCCACTTT CASSELGGNSPLHF TRBD1 TRBJ1-6 TRBV6-1 -
TGTGCCAGCAGGGAGGGTTTCGACTCCTACAATGAGCAGTTCTTC CASREGFDSYNEQFF - TRBJ2-1 TRBV27 -
TGTGCCAGCAGCCCGGACAGAAACTATGGCTACACCTTC CASSPDRNYGYTF - TRBJ1-2 TRBV7-3 -
TGTGCCAGCAGCTTAGGGTCACTGAGCTCTGGAAACACCATATATTTT CASSLGSLSSGNTIYF - TRBJ1-3 TRBV7-8 -
TGCGCCAGCAGCCCGGACATGGAAACTGAAGCTTTCTTT CASSPDMETEAFF - TRBJ1-1 TRBV5-1 -
TGCGCCAGCAGTCCACAGGGCTACGAGCAGTACTTC CASSPQGYEQYF - TRBJ2-7 TRBV5-1 -
TGCGCCAGCAGCTCGCGGGGGGGCCGTACGCAGTATTTT CASSSRGGRTQYF TRBD2 TRBJ2-3 TRBV5-1 -
TGCAGCTCCTGGACAGGGAACACCGGGGAGCTGTTTTTT CSSWTGNTGELFF TRBD1 TRBJ2-2 TRBV29-1 -
TGTGCCAGCAGCGTAGGTGGCGGGGGGCCCCAGCATTTT CASSVGGGGPQHF - TRBJ1-5 TRBV9 -
TGTGCCAGCAGCAACGGAGGTAGCCTCTACGAGCAGTACTTC CASSNGGSLYEQYF - TRBJ2-7 TRBV7-2 once
TGTGCCAGTAGTATAGGGAAGGGGGACCGCAATCAGCCCCAGCATTTT CASSIGKGDRNQPQHF - TRBJ1-5 TRBV19 -
TGTGCCAGCTCGACAGGGTATACCGGGGAGCTGTTTTTT CASSTGYTGELFF TRBD1 TRBJ2-2 TRBV6-6 -
TGTGCCAGCAGTAAGGGGGGGAAGAGCCAGCCCCAGCATTTT CASSKGGKSQPQHF - TRBJ1-5 TRBV6-5 -
TGTGCCAGCAGTGAATTGGGCAGGGATGACTATGGCTACACCTTC CASSELGRDDYGYTF - TRBJ1-2 TRBV25-1 once
TGTGCCAGCAGTTTCTCGTCCGGGACAGGGTTATTAGGAAAACTGTTTTTT CASSFSSGTGLLGKLFF TRBD1 TRBJ1-4 TRBV28 -
TGCGCCAGCAGCCAATCCCTGACATGGGGGGCCGGGGAGCTGTTTTTT CASSQSLTWGAGELFF - TRBJ2-2 TRBV4-1 -
TGTGCCAGCAGCCGCTGGGACAGAAACTATGGCTACACCTTC CASSRWDRNYGYTF TRBD1 TRBJ1-2 TRBV11-2 -
TGTGCCTGGAGTCCGAGGGCCTCACGCCCCGAGCAGTACTTC CAWSPRASRPEQYF - TRBJ2-7 TRBV30 -
TGTGCCACCAGCAGAGGAAATACACACTACGAGCAGTACTTC CATSRGNTHYEQYF - TRBJ2-7 TRBV15 -
TGTGCCAGCAACCCGGGACAGGGGATCTACGAGCAGTACTTC CASNPGQGIYEQYF TRBD1 TRBJ2-7 TRBV25-1 -
TGTGCCAGCAGCTGGGGGACTAGCGGGAGCGATGAGCAGTTCTTC CASSWGTSGSDEQFF TRBD2 TRBJ2-1 TRBV5-8 -
TGTGCCAGCAGCTTAGTGGAAGGACAGAGGGAAGCTTTCTTT CASSLVEGQREAFF - TRBJ1-1 TRBV7-2 once
TGCGCCAGCAGTGAGGACTGGAGCGGGGGGGTCAATGAGCAGTTCTTC CASSEDWSGGVNEQFF TRBD2 TRBJ2-1 TRBV10-2 few
TGCGCCAGCAGCCAAGTTATGGCTAGCGGGAGATGGGAGCAGTTCTTC CASSQVMASGRWEQFF TRBD2 TRBJ2-1 TRBV4-1 -
TGTGCTAGCAGCTTATTTCTAGCGGGAGAAACCGGGGAGCTGTTTTTT CASSLFLAGETGELFF TRBD2 TRBJ2-2 TRBV7-7 -
TGTGCCAGCAGATACGAAATCAGGGGTGAAAAACTGTTTTTT CASRYEIRGEKLFF - TRBJ1-4 TRBV11-2 -
TGTGCCAGCAGTTTACGGGGGTGGGAAAGGGAGCAGTTCTTC CASSLRGWEREQFF - TRBJ2-1 TRBV28 -
TGCGCCAGCAGCTTAGGCGGGGACAGAGCAAACTACGAGCAGTACTTC CASSLGGDRANYEQYF - TRBJ2-7 TRBV5-1 -
TGTGCCAGCAGCTTAGAGCTAGGGGGATACAATGAGCAGTTCTTC CASSLELGGYNEQFF - TRBJ2-1 TRBV7-9 -
TGCGCCAGCAGCCCCAGGAACCGTCTAGCGGGAGGTTCCGGGGAGCTGTTTTTT CASSPRNRLAGGSGELFF TRBD2 TRBJ2-2 TRBV4-3 once
TGTGCCAGCAGCCTCCAAGAGACCCAGTACTTC CASSLQETQYF - TRBJ2-5 TRBV7-6 -
TGTGCCAGTAGTATACGGCTAGCGGGTGACTATCCAGATACGCAGTATTTT CASSIRLAGDYPDTQYF TRBD2 TRBJ2-3 TRBV19 -
TGTGCCAGCAGCTTGTGGAAGGACAGAACCATACTACCCCTCCACTTT CASSLWKDRTILPLHF - TRBJ1-6 TRBV5-6 few
TGCAGCGTTGTGAGTAGTAGCAATCAGCCCCAGCATTTT CSVVSSSNQPQHF - TRBJ1-5 TRBV29-1 -
TGCGCCAGCAGCCTTAGAGACTCCCCTCTCGATACGCAGTATTTT CASSLRDSPLDTQYF - TRBJ2-3 TRBV4-1 once
TGTGCCAGCAGCTTAGATGGGACTTTACGGTTCTTC CASSLDGTLRFF - TRBJ2-1 TRBV7-9 -
TGTGCCAGCAGCAGAGGGACTAGCGGGAGTCGGTACGAGCAGTACTTC CASSRGTSGSRYEQYF TRBD2 TRBJ2-7 TRBV7-6 -
TGTGCCAGCAGCTTAGCGGGAGGCTCCTTGGAGCAGTACTTC CASSLAGGSLEQYF TRBD2 TRBJ2-7 TRBV27 -
TGCACCAGCAGCCACGGGGAAACTGAAGCTTTCTTT CTSSHGETEAFF - TRBJ1-1 TRBV4-1 -
TGTGCCAGCAGCTTTGGGGGGTCCCCCGGGGAGCTGTTTTTT CASSFGGSPGELFF - TRBJ2-2 TRBV11-3 -
TGTGCCAGCAGCCAAGCTCTAGCGGAAGATTACGAGCAGTACTTC CASSQALAEDYEQYF TRBD2 TRBJ2-7 TRBV4-2 -
TGTGCCAGCTCACCCACAGGGAGCCCCTACGAGCAGTACTTC CASSPTGSPYEQYF - TRBJ2-7 TRBV18 -
TGTGCCTGCGCGGGGGGCTCTCAGTTGACCCAGTACTTC CACAGGSQLTQYF TRBD2 TRBJ2-5 TRBV6-1 -
TGCGCCAGCAGCTTGAGACAGGGAAGGGTCGGTGGCGAGCAGTACTTC CASSLRQGRVGGEQYF TRBD1 TRBJ2-7 TRBV5-1 -